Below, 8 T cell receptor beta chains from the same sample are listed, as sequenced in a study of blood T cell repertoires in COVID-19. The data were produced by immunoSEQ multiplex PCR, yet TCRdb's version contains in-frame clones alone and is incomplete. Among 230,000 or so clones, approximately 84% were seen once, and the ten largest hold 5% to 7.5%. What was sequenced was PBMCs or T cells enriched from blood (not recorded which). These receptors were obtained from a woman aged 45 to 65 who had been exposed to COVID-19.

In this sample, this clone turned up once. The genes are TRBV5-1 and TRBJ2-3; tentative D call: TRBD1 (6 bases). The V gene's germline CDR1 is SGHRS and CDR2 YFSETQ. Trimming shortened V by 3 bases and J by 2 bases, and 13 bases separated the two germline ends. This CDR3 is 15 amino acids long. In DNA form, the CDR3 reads TGCGCCAGCAGCTCTGGACAGAGATACACAGATACGCAGTATTTT. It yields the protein CASSSGQRYTDTQYF.

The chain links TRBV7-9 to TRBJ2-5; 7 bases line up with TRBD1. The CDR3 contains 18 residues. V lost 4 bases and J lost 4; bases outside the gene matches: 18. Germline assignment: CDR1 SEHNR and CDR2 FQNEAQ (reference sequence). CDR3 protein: CASSSNRPGQPFGETQYF. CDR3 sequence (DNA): TGTGCCAGCAGCTCGAATCGGCCGGGACAGCCGTTTGGAGAGACCCAGTACTTC.

CDR3 sequence reads: CASSHLTGIGEQYF. The CDR3, as DNA: TGTGCCAGCAGCCACCTGACAGGGATTGGCGAGCAGTACTTC. This rearrangement joins TRBV14 to TRBJ2-7, with 7 bases lining up with TRBD1. The CDR3 totals 14 residues. Germline V gene data show CDR1 as SGHDN and CDR2 as FVKESK. The V segment lost 3 bases and the J segment 6 bases; nucleotides outside the gene matches: 8.

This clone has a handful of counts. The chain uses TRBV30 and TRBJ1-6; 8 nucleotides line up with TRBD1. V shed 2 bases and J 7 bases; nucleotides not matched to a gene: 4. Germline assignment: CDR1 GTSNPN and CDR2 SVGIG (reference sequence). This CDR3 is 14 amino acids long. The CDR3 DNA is TGTGCCTGGAGTCCCCGGACAGGGAATTCACCCCTCCACTTT. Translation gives CAWSPRTGNSPLHF.

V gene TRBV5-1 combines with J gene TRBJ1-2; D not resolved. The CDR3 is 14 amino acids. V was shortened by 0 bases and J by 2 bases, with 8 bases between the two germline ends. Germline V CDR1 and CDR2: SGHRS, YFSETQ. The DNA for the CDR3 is TGCGCCAGCAGCTTGGCCCCAGGCAACTATGGCTACACCTTC. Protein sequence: CASSLAPGNYGYTF.

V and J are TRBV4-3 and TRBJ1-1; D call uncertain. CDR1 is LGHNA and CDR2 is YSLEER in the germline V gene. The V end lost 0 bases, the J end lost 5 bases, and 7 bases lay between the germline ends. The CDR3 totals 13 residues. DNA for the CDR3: TGCGCCAGCAGCCAAGATCGGTTGACTGAAGCTTTCTTT. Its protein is CASSQDRLTEAFF.

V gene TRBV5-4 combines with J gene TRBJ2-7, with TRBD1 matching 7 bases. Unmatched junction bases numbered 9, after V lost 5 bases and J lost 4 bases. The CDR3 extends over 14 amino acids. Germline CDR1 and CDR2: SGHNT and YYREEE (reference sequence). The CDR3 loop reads CASSPGQEKYEQYF. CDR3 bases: TGTGCCAGCAGTCCCGGACAGGAAAAGTACGAGCAGTACTTC.

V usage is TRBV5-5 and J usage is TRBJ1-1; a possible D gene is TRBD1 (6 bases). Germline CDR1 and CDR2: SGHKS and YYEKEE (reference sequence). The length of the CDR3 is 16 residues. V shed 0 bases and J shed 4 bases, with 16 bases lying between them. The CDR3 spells CASSLAARGFGTEAFF. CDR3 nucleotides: TGTGCCAGCAGCTTGGCGGCCAGGGGATTTGGCACTGAAGCTTTCTTT.